A selection of T cell receptor beta chains follows, all from one sample in a study of blood T cells in healthy people across ages. TCRdb reanalysed the 5' RACE reads using MiXCR and keeps one entry per CDR3 protein. The table includes approximately 800,000 distinct CDR3 sequences, 46% detected once. Input material: blood. These receptors all stem from a man older than 75 in good health. CDR3s include the opening cysteine and the closing phenylalanine or tryptophan. Each record gives: J gene, CDR3 length, V gene, clone size, D gene, CDR3 DNA, CDR3 protein. The D gene is left open where the match is weak. The size of a clone is reported for some rows only, either as once, few or many, or as a class for expanded clones.

>TRBJ1-5|16|TRBV6-2/TRBV6-3|NA|TRBD1
TGTGCCAGCAGGCAAGGGACAGGTATCTTCAATCAGCCCCAGCATTTT
CASRQGTGIFNQPQHF
>TRBJ2-1|15|TRBV29-1|NA|TRBD1
TGCAGCGTATCCCCGGAGGACAGGGGGAGCTATGAGCAGTTCTTC
CSVSPEDRGSYEQFF
>TRBJ1-1|12|TRBV7-9|NA|NA
TGTGCCAGCAGCCCCGTGGGAACTGAAGCTTTCTTT
CASSPVGTEAFF
>TRBJ2-2|18|TRBV4-2|few|NA
TGTGCCAGCAGCCAAGGACCGAAGTCCACCGCGGACACCGGGGAGCTGTTTTTT
CASSQGPKSTADTGELFF
>TRBJ1-1|13|TRBV20-1|NA|NA
TGCGGTGATAGAGTTCTGGGTACGGCTGAAGCTTTCTTT
CGDRVLGTAEAFF
>TRBJ2-3|16|TRBV11-2|many|NA
TGTGCCAGCAGCCCGGGAAAGCCCCTCCAGCCAGATACGCAGTATTTT
CASSPGKPLQPDTQYF
>TRBJ2-1|16|TRBV14|many|TRBD2
TGTGCCAGCAGCCAAGAAGTACTAGCGGGAGGGGGTGAGCAGTTCTTC
CASSQEVLAGGGEQFF
>TRBJ1-1|18|TRBV24-1|NA|NA
TGTGCCACCAGTGATTTGAGGCAGGGTTCCGTCTTAAACACTGAAGCTTTCTTT
CATSDLRQGSVLNTEAFF
>TRBJ2-1|18|TRBV3-1|few|NA
TGTGCCAGCAGCCAAGGGACTCTAGCGCTCAGCTCCTACAATGAGCAGTTCTTC
CASSQGTLALSSYNEQFF
>TRBJ2-3|17|TRBV14|NA|NA
TGTGCCAGGGGGGATCAGGAGGGCCAAGGGCCCAGAGATACGCAGTATTTT
CARGDQEGQGPRDTQYF
>TRBJ2-1|16|TRBV5-1|NA|TRBD2
TGCGCCAGCAGCTTGGTTAGCGGGAGTTCCTACAATGAGCAGTTCTTC
CASSLVSGSSYNEQFF
>TRBJ2-4|15|TRBV5-6|NA|NA
TGTGCCAGCAGCTTCAGGACAAGTAGCAAAAACATTCAGTACTTC
CASSFRTSSKNIQYF
>TRBJ2-3|13|TRBV4-3|many|NA
TGCGCCAGCAGCCAAGAGCGTCGGGATACGCAGTATTTT
CASSQERRDTQYF
>TRBJ2-7|15|TRBV27|few|TRBD2
TGTGCCAGCGTTTGGTCCGGAACTAGCGGCTACGAGCAGTACTTC
CASVWSGTSGYEQYF
>TRBJ1-5|15|TRBV12-3/TRBV12-4|NA|TRBD1
TGTGCCAGCAGGGAGGGACAGGGGGCGAATCAGCCCCAGCATTTT
CASREGQGANQPQHF
>TRBJ2-7|13|TRBV20-1|NA|NA
TGCAGTGTTCCGGGACGCGACTCCTACGAGCAGTACTTC
CSVPGRDSYEQYF
>TRBJ1-2|13|TRBV20-1|NA|TRBD1
TGCAGTGCTGGGACAGGGAGAAACTATGGCTACACCTTC
CSAGTGRNYGYTF
>TRBJ1-1|14|TRBV28|once|NA
TGTGCCAGCAGGGTTGGAGGGGAAGGCACTGAAGCTTTCTTT
CASRVGGEGTEAFF
>TRBJ2-3|13|TRBV20-1|NA|TRBD2
TGCAGTGGTGGGGGACTAGCCGCAGATACGCAGTATTTT
CSGGGLAADTQYF
>TRBJ2-3|15|TRBV3-1|NA|NA
TGTGCCAGCAGCCAAGTCGGGATTAGCACAGATACGCAGTATTTT
CASSQVGISTDTQYF
>TRBJ2-7|16|TRBV5-6|few|TRBD2
TGTGCCAGCAGCTTGGTGGGACTAGCGGGAGCCCACGAGCAGTACTTC
CASSLVGLAGAHEQYF
>TRBJ2-1|15|TRBV7-2|NA|NA
TGTGCCAGCAGCCCCCAACGAGGCTCCTACAATGAGCAGTTCTTC
CASSPQRGSYNEQFF
>TRBJ2-1|11|TRBV11-2|many|NA
TGTGCCAGCAGCCAGTTCAGGCGGCAGTTCTTC
CASSQFRRQFF
>TRBJ2-1|15|TRBV7-9|few|TRBD2
TGTGCCAGCAGTCGAGTAGCGGGAGTCTACAATGAGCAGTTCTTC
CASSRVAGVYNEQFF
>TRBJ2-3|17|TRBV24-1|NA|TRBD2
TGTGCCACCAGTGATTGGGCTAGCGGGGGAAGCACAGATACGCAGTATTTT
CATSDWASGGSTDTQYF
>TRBJ2-3|13|TRBV15|NA|NA
TGTGCCACCAGCATAGAGTCCCCAGATACGCAGTATTTT
CATSIESPDTQYF
>TRBJ2-1|12|TRBV6-4|NA|TRBD2
TGTGCCAGCAGTTACTGGCGGGGGGCTGGGTTCTTC
CASSYWRGAGFF
>TRBJ2-6|15|TRBV28|many|NA
TGTGCCAGCAGCCCGACAGCAGCTGGGGCCAACGTCCTGACTTTC
CASSPTAAGANVLTF
>TRBJ2-7|13|TRBV9|many|NA
TGCGCCAGCAGCGGAGGAATCTCCTACGAGCAGTACTTC
CASSGGISYEQYF
>TRBJ2-1|15|TRBV15|few|TRBD2
TGTGCCACCAGCATCACCGGGACTAGCGACAATGAGCAGTTCTTC
CATSITGTSDNEQFF
>TRBJ2-7|13|TRBV20-1|NA|NA
TGCAGTGCTGAGGACGGCCCGGAAGGCGGGCAGTACTTC
CSAEDGPEGGQYF
>TRBJ2-7|11|TRBV20-1|NA|NA
TGCAGTGCCCCTATGGCCTACGAGCAGTACTTC
CSAPMAYEQYF
>TRBJ2-1|13|TRBV10-3|NA|TRBD1
TGTGCCATCCAGGGGGAAGATAACAATGAGCAGTTCTTC
CAIQGEDNNEQFF
>TRBJ2-2|15|TRBV2|NA|TRBD2
TGTGCCAGCAGCGGGACTAGCGGAACAACCGGGGAGCTGTTTTTT
CASSGTSGTTGELFF
>TRBJ2-5|15|TRBV29-1|NA|NA
TGCAGCGTTGATTATAGTCCTTCTATCCAAGAGACCCAGTACTTC
CSVDYSPSIQETQYF
>TRBJ2-5|18|TRBV6-2/TRBV6-3|once|TRBD2
TGTGCCAGCAGTTACCCCAGTAACGGGCGGGAGATCCAAGAGACCCAGTACTTC
CASSYPSNGREIQETQYF
>TRBJ2-6|18|TRBV29-1|NA|TRBD1
TGCAGCGTTGAACTACCGGGACAGGGATACTCTGGGGCCAACGTCCTGACTTTC
CSVELPGQGYSGANVLTF
>TRBJ2-3|17|TRBV5-1|NA|NA
TGCGCCAGCAGCTTGGCGGGGGCGGGACCGCTCACAGATACGCAGTATTTT
CASSLAGAGPLTDTQYF
>TRBJ2-7|14|TRBV28|NA|TRBD1
TGTGCCAGCAGGGAGACAGGGCCACCCTACGAGCAGTACTTC
CASRETGPPYEQYF
>TRBJ2-7|14|TRBV10-3|few|TRBD2
TGTGCCATCAGCCCCCTAGCGGAAGATTACGAGCAGTACTTC
CAISPLAEDYEQYF
>TRBJ2-5|21|TRBV5-1|NA|NA
TGCGCCAGCAGCTTAGGTTGGTCCCAAGCTAGCCGAACTCAAGCCAAAAACGTTCAGTACTTC
CASSLGWSQASRTQAKNVQYF
>TRBJ2-7|11|TRBV20-1|NA|NA
TGCAGTGCTCTTTTCCGGGGCGAGCAGTACTTC
CSALFRGEQYF